What follows is one T cell receptor beta chain and its context. Germline CDR1 GTSNPN, CDR2 SVGIG (reference sequence). J was trimmed by 5 bases and V by 4 bases; bases with no gene match: 5. The CDR3 runs 14 residues. This specimen belongs to a study of blood T cell repertoires in COVID-19. Study as a whole: PBMCs, B-cell-depleted T cells, or T cells provided the cDNA or gDNA that made up the material.

Per the authors' pipeline: Amplification of reference gene primers was used by the study to estimate nucleated cell counts. Using immunoSEQ multiplex PCR, the repertoire was profiled, and TCRdb retains in-frame clones only, with some absent. V and J calls and clone size are given by that table; D and trimming were obtained from the DNA. The sample lists about 210,000 clones; around nine tenths were seen once. Sequencing was carried out using peripheral blood. The chain links TRBV30 to TRBJ1-6; TRBD1 aligns across 7 bases. The receptor's source is a woman aged 40-49 years with acute or convalescent COVID-19. CDR3 in amino acids: CAWKGGADNSPLHF. CDR3 in DNA: TGTGCCTGGAAAGGGGGCGCGGATAATTCACCCCTCCACTTT.